This T cell receptor (beta chain) was sequenced during a study of control samples from healthy donors and cancer patients. There are 13 residues in the CDR3. V was clipped by 5 bases and J by 3 bases; unmatched bases: 3. The germline CDR1 and CDR2 sequences are LNHDA and SQIVND (reference sequence). Sequenced by immunoSEQ multiplex PCR; TCRdb stores in-frame clones only, minus some. The profile shows 50,000 to 75,000 clones, 85% of them singletons. By sample share, this clone is medium-sized. This sequence originates from a middle-aged man in good health. The sequencing input was blood. V usage is TRBV19 and J usage is TRBJ2-5, with 7 positions matching TRBD1. The CDR3 loop is CASSGTEKETQYF. The CDR3 coding sequence is TGTGCCAGTAGTGGGACAGAGAAAGAGACCCAGTACTTC.